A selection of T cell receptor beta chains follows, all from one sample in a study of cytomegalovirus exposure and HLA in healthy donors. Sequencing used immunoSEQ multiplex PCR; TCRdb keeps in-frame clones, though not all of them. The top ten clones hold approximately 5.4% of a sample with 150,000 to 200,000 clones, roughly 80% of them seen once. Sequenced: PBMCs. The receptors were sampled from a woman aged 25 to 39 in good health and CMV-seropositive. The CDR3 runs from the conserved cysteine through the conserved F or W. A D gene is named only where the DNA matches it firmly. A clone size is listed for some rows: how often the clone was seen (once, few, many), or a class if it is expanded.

TGTGCCAGCAAGAGGAGGGGCTTTGAATTGGGTGGGCAGTACTTC CASKRRGFELGGQYF - TRBJ2-7 TRBV27 -
TGTGCCAGCGGACAGCTAAGATCAATGCCCCAGCATTTT CASGQLRSMPQHF few TRBJ1-5 TRBV6-6 -
TGTGCCAGCAGCGTACTGACAGGGACCGGGGAGCTGTTTTTT CASSVLTGTGELFF - TRBJ2-2 TRBV9 TRBD1
TGTGCCAGCAGTCATCAGGACAGGTATGAAGCTTTCTTT CASSHQDRYEAFF few TRBJ1-1 TRBV28 TRBD1
TGCGCCAGCAGAAGGGGCCAGGGCGGCACCGGGGAGCTGTTTTTT CASRRGQGGTGELFF - TRBJ2-2 TRBV5-1 -
TGTGCCAGCAGTCCGCGGGAGGGACTAGTCTTTGCCGCCGGGGAGCTGTTTTTT CASSPREGLVFAAGELFF - TRBJ2-2 TRBV2 TRBD2
TGCGCCAGCAGCGAGGGGGTTGGAAACACCATATATTTT CASSEGVGNTIYF - TRBJ1-3 TRBV5-1 -
TGTGCCAGCAGCGTCCTAGCGGATAGCTCCTACAATGAGCAGTTCTTC CASSVLADSSYNEQFF - TRBJ2-1 TRBV5-4 TRBD2
TGCGCCAGCAAGGAGGAGACGAGCTCTGGAAACACCATATATTTT CASKEETSSGNTIYF once TRBJ1-3 TRBV4-1 -
TGTGCCAGCAGCTTAGTAGCGGGGGTCTACAATGAGCAGTTCTTC CASSLVAGVYNEQFF - TRBJ2-1 TRBV7-9 TRBD2
TGCGCCAGCAGCCCGGGACTCTCCTTGGCAGATACGCAGTATTTT CASSPGLSLADTQYF - TRBJ2-3 TRBV5-1 -
TGCAGCGTTCGTGAAGACAGGGGTAACAAGTACTTC CSVREDRGNKYF - TRBJ2-7 TRBV29-1 TRBD1
TGTGCCAGTACTAACTCCGGGGGACTCACAGATACGCAGTATTTT CASTNSGGLTDTQYF - TRBJ2-3 TRBV19 -
TGTGCCAGCAGCTCCACGGGACAGGGAACCGAGACCCAGTACTTC CASSSTGQGTETQYF - TRBJ2-5 TRBV5-6 TRBD1
TGTGCCAGCAGGTCTAGCGCGCTAACCGGGGAGCTGTTTTTT CASRSSALTGELFF - TRBJ2-2 TRBV6-6 -
TGTGCCAGCAGTGGGACTTATCCTGGCTACACCTTC CASSGTYPGYTF - TRBJ1-2 TRBV14 -
TGTGCCAGCAGCTCGACAGGGTGGGGCAATCAGCCCCAGCATTTT CASSSTGWGNQPQHF - TRBJ1-5 TRBV7-8 TRBD1
TGTGCCAGCCTCGGGTGGATGAACACTGAAGCTTTCTTT CASLGWMNTEAFF - TRBJ1-1 TRBV27 -
TGTGCCAGCAGTTACTCCTCGGGAGTCGGAGGCTACACCTTC CASSYSSGVGGYTF - TRBJ1-2 TRBV6-5 -
TGCGCCAGCAGCGTGGTGCAGGGAAATTACGAGCAGTACTTC CASSVVQGNYEQYF - TRBJ2-7 TRBV5-1 -
TGTGCCAGCAGCTTAGGCGGAGATCTCCACGAGCAGTACTTC CASSLGGDLHEQYF - TRBJ2-7 TRBV7-2 -
TGTGCCAGCAGCCAAGCAAACAGGGCCTCCGAGCAGTACTTC CASSQANRASEQYF - TRBJ2-7 TRBV4-2 -
TGCGCCAGCAGCTTGGAGGGGGCATCTAATGAAAAACTGTTTTTT CASSLEGASNEKLFF - TRBJ1-4 TRBV5-1 TRBD1
TGTGCCAGCAGTTTATTGTCCCGCTACGAGCAGTACTTC CASSLLSRYEQYF - TRBJ2-7 TRBV28 -
TGCGCCAGCAGCGGGGGGACAGCTTGGGGACAGGGGGAGCTGTTTTTT CASSGGTAWGQGELFF - TRBJ2-2 TRBV4-1 -
TGTGCCAGCGGACGGACAGGTTACACTGAAGCTTTCTTT CASGRTGYTEAFF - TRBJ1-1 TRBV2 TRBD1
TGTGCCAGCTCCGGACAGGGGAATCAGCCCCAGCATTTT CASSGQGNQPQHF - TRBJ1-5 TRBV18 TRBD1
TGTGCCAGCAGTGAGGGTAGCGGGAGGGCCGAGTCGTCGGGGCAGTACTTC CASSEGSGRAESSGQYF - TRBJ2-7 TRBV25-1 TRBD2
TGTGCCAGCATCATACAGGGCTACGAGCAGTACTTC CASIIQGYEQYF once TRBJ2-7 TRBV6-1 -
TGTGCCAGCCTCAACAGGGTAAACACCGGGGAGCTGTTTTTT CASLNRVNTGELFF few TRBJ2-2 TRBV6-5 -
TGTGCCAGCAGCCCACTCGATACGGGGGTTCAGCAGTACTTC CASSPLDTGVQQYF - TRBJ2-7 TRBV27 -
TGTGCCAGCAGCTTAATTCCTAGCGGGAGGATCGGCGGGGAGCTGTTTTTT CASSLIPSGRIGGELFF - TRBJ2-2 TRBV11-1 TRBD2
TGTGCCAGCAGTTCAACCGGGACCTACGAGCAGTACTTC CASSSTGTYEQYF - TRBJ2-7 TRBV27 -
TGTGCCAGCAGTGTCTTAGCGGGGGCCTACAATGAGCAGTTCTTC CASSVLAGAYNEQFF - TRBJ2-1 TRBV2 TRBD2
TGTGCCAGCAGCTTAAGCGGGGGGGTCCAGTACTTC CASSLSGGVQYF - TRBJ2-5 TRBV7-6 TRBD2
TGTGCCATTCGGGTTGGCGATCAGCCCCAGCATTTT CAIRVGDQPQHF once TRBJ1-5 TRBV2 -
TGCGCCAGCAGGGAGGGGATCAATGAGCAGTTCTTC CASREGINEQFF - TRBJ2-1 TRBV5-1 -
TGTGCCACCAGCGAGCGAAGGTGGAATGAGCAGTTCTTC CATSERRWNEQFF - TRBJ2-1 TRBV15 -
TGTGCCTCCAACCTCCCCCTAGCGGGGGGGGACAATGAGCAGTTCTTC CASNLPLAGGDNEQFF - TRBJ2-1 TRBV2 TRBD2
TGTGCCAGCAGCTTGGTTGGGGGGGCAGGTGAAGCTTTCTTT CASSLVGGAGEAFF - TRBJ1-1 TRBV5-6 -
TGTGCCAGCAGCTTAGCCGCGGTTGGGGAGCAGTTCTTC CASSLAAVGEQFF few TRBJ2-1 TRBV11-2 -
TGTGCCAGCAGCCAAGAGAGCGGGGGACCCCAAGAGACCCAGTACTTC CASSQESGGPQETQYF - TRBJ2-5 TRBV4-2 TRBD2
TGTGCCAGCAGTTTATCATGGCGGCGTCGGTACTTC CASSLSWRRRYF - TRBJ2-7 TRBV27 -
TGCGCCAGCAGCTTGGCCCCACTAGCGGGAGTTTCCTACAATGAGCAGTTCTTC CASSLAPLAGVSYNEQFF - TRBJ2-1 TRBV5-1 TRBD2
TGTGCCAGCAGCTTACCCATGGCCAGGGAAGGTGAAGCTTTCTTT CASSLPMAREGEAFF - TRBJ1-1 TRBV7-9 -
TGTGCCAGTAGTTTGAGGAATCGGTACGAGCAGTACTTC CASSLRNRYEQYF - TRBJ2-7 TRBV19 -
TGCGCCAGCAGCCTAGCGGGAGCTGGCTATGAGCAGTTCTTC CASSLAGAGYEQFF - TRBJ2-1 TRBV5-1 TRBD2
TGCGCCAGCAGCGAGTACCCGGGACTAGCGGCCGAGCAGTTCTTC CASSEYPGLAAEQFF - TRBJ2-1 TRBV5-1 TRBD2
TGTGCCAGCAGCGGGGGACTAGCGGGTGAAGAGACCCAGTACTTC CASSGGLAGEETQYF - TRBJ2-5 TRBV5-6 TRBD2
TGTGCCAGCAGCTTATCTGCGGTCACCTACGAGCAGTACTTC CASSLSAVTYEQYF - TRBJ2-7 TRBV7-9 -
TGTGCTAGTGGTTTGGGCCAGTACGAGACCCAGTACTTC CASGLGQYETQYF few TRBJ2-5 TRBV12-5 -
TGTGCCAGCAGCCGGTTAAAAAATTCACCCCTCCACTTT CASSRLKNSPLHF - TRBJ1-6 TRBV28 -
TGTGCCAGCAGTCGCAATGCGGGGAGCTCCTACGAGCAGTACTTC CASSRNAGSSYEQYF - TRBJ2-7 TRBV6-6 -
TGTGCCAGCAGCTTCCTTACAGCCACAGATACGCAGTATTTT CASSFLTATDTQYF - TRBJ2-3 TRBV7-9 -
TGTGCCAGCAGCTTATTATCGGGAGTCGCCCGCAATGAGCAGTTCTTC CASSLLSGVARNEQFF - TRBJ2-1 TRBV13 -
TGTGCCAGCAGCTTACTAGCGGGGACTATCTACGAGCAGTACTTC CASSLLAGTIYEQYF - TRBJ2-7 TRBV7-3 TRBD2
TGTGCTCAAGAGATGGTATCTGGTGGGCAGTACTTC CAQEMVSGGQYF - TRBJ2-7 TRBV7-7 -
TGTGCCAGCAGCCCTCAAAAGGGACAGGGGCCACCGATTGAGCAGTTCTTC CASSPQKGQGPPIEQFF few TRBJ2-1 TRBV7-9 TRBD1